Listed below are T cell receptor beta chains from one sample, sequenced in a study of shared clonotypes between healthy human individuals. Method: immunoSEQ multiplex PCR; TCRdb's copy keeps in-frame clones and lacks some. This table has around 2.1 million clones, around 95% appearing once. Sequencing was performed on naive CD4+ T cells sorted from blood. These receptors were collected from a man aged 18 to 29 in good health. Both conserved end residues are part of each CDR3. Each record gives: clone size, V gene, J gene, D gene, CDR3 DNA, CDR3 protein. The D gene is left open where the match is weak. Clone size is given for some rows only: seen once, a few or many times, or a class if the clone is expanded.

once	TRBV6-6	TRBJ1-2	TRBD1	TGTGCCAGCACCAAAGAGGGGGCGCAGGGCTACACCTTC	CASTKEGAQGYTF
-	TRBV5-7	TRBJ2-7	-	TGTGCCAGCAGTTTGGGAATAAAAAGCTACGAGCAGTACTTC	CASSLGIKSYEQYF
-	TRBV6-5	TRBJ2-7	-	TGTGCCAGCAGTTACCGAGTTCCGTCCCGGGGTTACGAGCAGTACTTC	CASSYRVPSRGYEQYF
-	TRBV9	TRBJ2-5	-	TGTGCCAGCAGCGTAGCCAGGGCCGAGACCCAGTACTTC	CASSVARAETQYF
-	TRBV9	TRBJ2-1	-	TGTGCCAGCAGCGTAGCCGTCCGATGGGGCCAAAGGGGCAATGAGCAGTTCTTC	CASSVAVRWGQRGNEQFF
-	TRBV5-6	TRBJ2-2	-	TGTGCCAGCAGAGGGCCCCCAGACCCGAACACCGGGGAGCTGTTTTTT	CASRGPPDPNTGELFF
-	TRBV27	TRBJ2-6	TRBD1	TGTGCCAGCAGTTCCGGGACAGGGAAAGGTGGGGCCAACGTCCTGACTTTC	CASSSGTGKGGANVLTF
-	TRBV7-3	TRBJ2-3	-	TGTGCCAGCAGCTTTAGTCCGCGCAGTGGGAGCACAGATACGCAGTATTTT	CASSFSPRSGSTDTQYF
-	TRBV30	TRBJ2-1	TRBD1	TGTGCCTGGAGTGCCCTGACAGGGTACAATGAGCAGTTCTTC	CAWSALTGYNEQFF
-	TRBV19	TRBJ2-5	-	TGTGCCAGTAGTATAGTGGAGGGCATCCAAGAGACCCAGTACTTC	CASSIVEGIQETQYF
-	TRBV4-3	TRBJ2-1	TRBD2	TGCGCCAGCAGCCACGAGACCGGGACTAGCTTCAATGAGCAGTTCTTC	CASSHETGTSFNEQFF
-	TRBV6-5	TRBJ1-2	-	TGTGCCAGCAGGGCGTCAGGTACCTATGGCTACACCTTC	CASRASGTYGYTF
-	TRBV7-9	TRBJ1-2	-	TGTGCCAGCAGCTTAGACGGGGTCTATGGCTACACCTTC	CASSLDGVYGYTF
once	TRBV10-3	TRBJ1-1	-	TGTGCCATCACTGGCGGGACTGAAGCTTTCTTT	CAITGGTEAFF
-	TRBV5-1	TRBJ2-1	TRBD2	TGCGCCAGCAGCTTCGGGACTAGCGGGAATGAGCAGTTCTTC	CASSFGTSGNEQFF
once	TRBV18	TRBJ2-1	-	TGTGCCAGCTCACCACCCGGGGGCGGGGACAATGAGCAGTTCTTC	CASSPPGGGDNEQFF
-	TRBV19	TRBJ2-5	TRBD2	TGTGCCAGTCGGTCGGGGGTAGCGGGGTATGAGACCCAGTACTTC	CASRSGVAGYETQYF
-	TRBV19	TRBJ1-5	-	TGTGCCAGTAGTATGGGCTGGGAGGGGTCGAATCAGCCCCAGCATTTT	CASSMGWEGSNQPQHF
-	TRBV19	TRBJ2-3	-	TGTGCCAGTAGTAAGTGGGGGGATCCAGATACGCAGTATTTT	CASSKWGDPDTQYF
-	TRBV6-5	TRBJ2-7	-	TGTGCCACCGGGACACCTTCCTACGAGCAGTACTTC	CATGTPSYEQYF
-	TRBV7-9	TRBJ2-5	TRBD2	TGTGCCAGCAGCTTCAGCGGGAACCAAGAGACCCAGTACTTC	CASSFSGNQETQYF
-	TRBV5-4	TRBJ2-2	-	TGTGCCAGCAGCGGAAAGAACACCGGGGAGCTGTTTTTT	CASSGKNTGELFF
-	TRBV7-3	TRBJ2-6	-	TGTGCCAGCAGCCCAGAGGTCGGGGCCAACGTCCTGACTTTC	CASSPEVGANVLTF
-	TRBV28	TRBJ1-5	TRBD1	TGTGCCAGCAGTGCCCAGGGGGGTAGCAATCAGCCCCAGCATTTT	CASSAQGGSNQPQHF
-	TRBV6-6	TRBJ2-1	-	TGTGCCAGCAGTTACCCCTCTACAAATGAGCAGTTCTTC	CASSYPSTNEQFF
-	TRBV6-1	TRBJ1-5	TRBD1	TGTGCCAGCCAAGACAGGGTCAATCAGCCCCAGCATTTT	CASQDRVNQPQHF
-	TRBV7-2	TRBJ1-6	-	TGTGCCAGCAGCTTACAGGGTCGGCCCCTCCACTTT	CASSLQGRPLHF
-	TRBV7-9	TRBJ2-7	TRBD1	TGTGCCAGCAGCTCGGACAGGGTGGCTTCCGCCGAGCAGTACTTC	CASSSDRVASAEQYF
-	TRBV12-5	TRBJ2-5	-	TGTGCTAGTGGTTTGGGCCTAGCCCAGTACTTC	CASGLGLAQYF
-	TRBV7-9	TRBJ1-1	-	TGTGCCAGCAGCTTCGGTAAGGGGAAAGCTTTCTTT	CASSFGKGKAFF
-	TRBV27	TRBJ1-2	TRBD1	TGTGCCAGCAGTCAAAACCCGGGACAGGGGGGCTACACCTTC	CASSQNPGQGGYTF
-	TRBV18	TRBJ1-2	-	TGTGCCAGCTCACAAAGTAGCTCTAACTATGGCTACACCTTC	CASSQSSSNYGYTF
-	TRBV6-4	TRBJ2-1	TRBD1	TGTGCCAGCAGTGACCAGGGGGCGCAAAATGAGCAGTTCTTC	CASSDQGAQNEQFF
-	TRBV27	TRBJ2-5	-	TGTGCCAGCAGTTTCTTGGGGGGAGAGACCCAGTACTTC	CASSFLGGETQYF
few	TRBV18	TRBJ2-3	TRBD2	TGTGCCAGCTCACCACCGGGACTAGCGGGGGGCACAGATACGCAGTATTTT	CASSPPGLAGGTDTQYF
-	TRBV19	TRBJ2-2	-	TGTGCCAGTAGTGGAGGTCTAGCTGGGAACACCGGGGAGCTGTTTTTT	CASSGGLAGNTGELFF
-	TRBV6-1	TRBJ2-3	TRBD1	TGTGCCAGCAAACAGGGGGACAGCAACACAGATACGCAGTATTTT	CASKQGDSNTDTQYF
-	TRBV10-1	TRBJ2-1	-	TGCGCCAGCAGTGAGTGGGGGTCAAGCGCTCCGGATGAGCAGTTCTTC	CASSEWGSSAPDEQFF
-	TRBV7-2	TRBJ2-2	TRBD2	TGTGCCAGCAGCTTAGCGTTCAGACTAGCGGGGGCGAACACCGGGGAGCTGTTTTTT	CASSLAFRLAGANTGELFF
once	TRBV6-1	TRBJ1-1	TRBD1	TGTGCCAGCAGCGTGGACAGGGCCACTGAAGCTTTCTTT	CASSVDRATEAFF
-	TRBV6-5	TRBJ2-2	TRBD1	TGTGCCAGCAGCCGCCCGGACAGGGGAGGAGGGGAGCTGTTTTTT	CASSRPDRGGGELFF
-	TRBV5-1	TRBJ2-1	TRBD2	TGCGCCAGCAGCCTCCGGGGACTAGCGGGATCAGATGAGCAGTTCTTC	CASSLRGLAGSDEQFF
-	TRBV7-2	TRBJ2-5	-	TGTGCCAGCAGCGTTACAGGGAAAGAGACCCAGTACTTC	CASSVTGKETQYF
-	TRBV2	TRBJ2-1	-	TGTGCCAGCACCCCGGGGTTCTCCTACAATGAGCAGTTCTTC	CASTPGFSYNEQFF
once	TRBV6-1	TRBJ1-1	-	TGTGCCAGCATCACTCCAGGACTAATGAACACTGAAGCTTTCTTT	CASITPGLMNTEAFF
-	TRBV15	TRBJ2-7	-	TGTGCCACCAGCAGAGGGGCCCCCCGGACGGGAGAGCAGTACTTC	CATSRGAPRTGEQYF
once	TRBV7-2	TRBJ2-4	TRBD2	TGTGCCAGCAGCTACACCGGGACTACAGGAAACATTCAGTACTTC	CASSYTGTTGNIQYF
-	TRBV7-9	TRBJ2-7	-	TGTGCCAGCAGCTTAGTTGTGGTCGGGGATGACGAGCAGTACTTC	CASSLVVVGDDEQYF
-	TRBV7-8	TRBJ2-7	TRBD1	TGTGCCAGCAGCTTAGTAGGGACAGGGGGCTACGAGCAGTACTTC	CASSLVGTGGYEQYF
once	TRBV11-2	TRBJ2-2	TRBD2	TGTGCCAGCAGCTTAGCTAGCGGGAGAACCACCGGGGAGCTGTTTTTT	CASSLASGRTTGELFF
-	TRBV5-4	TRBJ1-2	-	TGTGCCAGCAGCTTGGAGGGAAACTATGGCTACACCTTC	CASSLEGNYGYTF
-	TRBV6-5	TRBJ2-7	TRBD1	TGTGCCAGCAGAGTACAGGGGCGCTCCTACGAGCAGTACTTC	CASRVQGRSYEQYF
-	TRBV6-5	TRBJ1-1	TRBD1	TGTGCCAGCAGGGGGACAGGGAAACCGGGCGCTGAAGCTTTCTTT	CASRGTGKPGAEAFF
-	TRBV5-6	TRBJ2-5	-	TGTGCCAGCAGCTTTTTGGAGACCCAGTACTTC	CASSFLETQYF